The source of this TCR beta chain is a study of shared clonotypes between healthy human individuals. There were no recent acute infections or vaccinations among the donors, who were healthy HIV-negative adults. Among the donors, all were Caucasian adults who lived in Nashville, Tennessee. It was into CD45RA+ naive and CD45RA-negative memory subsets that the CD4+ cells were split. Here immunoSEQ multiplex PCR was the method, and the copy in TCRdb shows in-frame clones only, minus some. The sample shows more than 900,000 clones, 70% to 80% of them seen only once. The CDR3 covers 13 residues. V gave up 5 bases and J gave up 3 bases; unmatched junction bases: 2. The germline CDR1 and CDR2 sequences are SEHNR and FQNEAQ (reference sequence). Study observations and caveats: Generation probability values for non-shared clonotypes were lower than those for clonotypes shared by all four donors.

With regard to this clone: Antigen specificity is unknown. This sample includes further DNA sequences coding for the same CDR3.

J is TRBJ2-7 and V is TRBV7-9; 9 bases map to TRBD1. The sequenced material came from memory CD4+ T cells from PBMCs. Subset denoted: CD45RA-negative fraction. The receptor comes from a man between 18 and 35 years old in good health. Some clones in this sample may be carry-over from other donors' samples. The chain's CDR3 is CASSLDRGYEQYF. The CDR3 DNA reads as TGTGCCAGCAGCCTGGACAGGGGCTACGAGCAGTACTTC.